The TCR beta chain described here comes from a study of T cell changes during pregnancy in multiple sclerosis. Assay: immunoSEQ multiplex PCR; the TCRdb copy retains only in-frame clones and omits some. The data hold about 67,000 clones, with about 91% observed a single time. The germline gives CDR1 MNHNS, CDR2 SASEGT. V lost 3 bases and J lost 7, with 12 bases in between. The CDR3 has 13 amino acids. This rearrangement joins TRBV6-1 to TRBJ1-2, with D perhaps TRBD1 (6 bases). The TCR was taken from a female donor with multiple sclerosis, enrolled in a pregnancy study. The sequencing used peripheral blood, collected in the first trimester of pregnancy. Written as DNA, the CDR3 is TGTGCCAGCAGTGAGTACAGGGAAGGTGGCTACACCTTC. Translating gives CASSEYREGGYTF.